The 7 T cell receptor beta chains listed next were all sequenced from one sample in a study of shared clonotypes between healthy human individuals. CD45RO-negative, CCR7-selected cells formed the naive CD8 fraction, which excluded terminally differentiated effector memory CD45RA+ cells. Method: immunoSEQ multiplex PCR; TCRdb's copy keeps in-frame clones and lacks some. The table shows hundreds of thousands of clones, with 90% to 95% occurring only once. Sequenced: naive CD8+ T cells sorted from blood. These receptors all come from a woman in her 30s in good health.

This sequence joins TRBV5-4 and TRBJ2-7; 11 positions match TRBD1. There are 17 residues in the CDR3. V shed 3 bases, J shed 2 bases, and the junction held 10 bases outside the gene matches. The germline gives CDR1 SGHNT, CDR2 YYREEE (reference sequence). Here the CDR3 DNA reads TGTGCCAGCAGCTACCGGGACAGGGGGGGAACGACCTACGAGCAGTACTTC. Translating gives CASSYRDRGGTTYEQYF. The variable domain in full, completed from reference TRBV5-4 and TRBJ2-7, reads ETGVTQSPTHLIKTRGQQVTLRCSSQSGHNTVSWYQQALGQGPQFIFQYYREEENGRGNFPPRFSGLQFPNYSSELNVNALELDDSALYLCASSYRDRGGTTYEQYFGPGTRLTVT.

This chain links TRBV15 with TRBJ2-7; the D gene is possibly TRBD1 (7 bases). V lost 0 bases and J lost 4, with 16 bases in between. Germline V CDR1 and CDR2: LNHNV, YYDKDF (reference sequence). The CDR3 loop spans 16 amino acids. CDR3 nucleotide sequence: TGTGCCACCAGCAGAGATCGCGGGACAGCCCTTTACGAGCAGTACTTC. Residues: CATSRDRGTALYEQYF.

This sequence joins TRBV5-4 and TRBJ2-2, with a possible D match to TRBD2 (5 bases). Germline values: CDR1 SGHNT, CDR2 YYREEE (reference sequence). Trimming cost V 4 bases and J 3 bases, with 19 bases left between them. The CDR3 consists of 17 residues. CDR3 amino acids: CASSVGLHLDDTGELFF. In DNA form, the CDR3 reads TGTGCCAGCAGCGTCGGACTCCACCTCGACGACACCGGGGAGCTGTTTTTT.

This rearrangement joins TRBV5-1 to TRBJ2-7; D is possibly TRBD1 (6 bases). Germline V gene sequence: CDR1 SGHRS, CDR2 YFSETQ. The CDR3 consists of 16 residues. V lost 4 bases and J 0 bases, leaving 17 bases between the germline ends. The CDR3 sequence is CASSRDSTGASYEQYF. DNA for the CDR3: TGCGCCAGCAGCCGTGATTCGACAGGAGCCTCCTACGAGCAGTACTTC.

The chain uses TRBV9 and TRBJ2-1; no definite D call. The CDR3 length is 11 residues. V was shortened by 3 bases and J by 5 bases, with 3 bases between the two germline ends. Germline-derived CDR1 and CDR2 are SGDLS and YYNGEE. CDR3 sequence (DNA): TGTGCCAGCAGCGGGGACAATGAGCAGTTCTTC. Protein product: CASSGDNEQFF. The full variable domain, rest sourced from reference TRBV9 and TRBJ2-1, is DSGVTQTPKHLITATGQRVTLRCSPRSGDLSVYWYQQSLDQGLQFLIQYYNGEERAKGNILERFSAQQFPDLHSELNLSSLELGDSALYFCASSGDNEQFFGPGTRLTVL.

The V and J genes are TRBV25-1 and TRBJ2-5, with D possibly matching TRBD2 (7 bases). The CDR3 has 13 amino acids. The V end lost 6 bases, the J end lost 4 bases, and 12 bases lay between the germline ends. Per germline, CDR1 MGHDK and CDR2 SYGVNS. This chain's CDR3 is CASRRGGSETQYF. The CDR3 bases are TGTGCCAGCAGGAGGGGGGGCTCAGAGACCCAGTACTTC.

This sequence joins TRBV9 and TRBJ2-2, with 10 bases lining up with TRBD2. V lost 6 bases, J lost 3 bases, and 5 bases stayed unmatched. Germline V gene sequence: CDR1 SGDLS, CDR2 YYNGEE. This CDR3 is 15 amino acids long. The CDR3 loop is CASTGLADDTGELFF. The CDR3 DNA reads TGTGCCAGCACCGGACTAGCGGATGACACCGGGGAGCTGTTTTTT.